Listed below are T cell receptor beta chains from one sample, sequenced in a study of shared clonotypes between healthy human individuals. Clones were read by immunoSEQ multiplex PCR, and TCRdb kept only the in-frame ones, dropping some. The sample holds about 510,000 clones, less than 85% seen once. Input material: PBMCs. These receptors originate from a woman aged 35 to 49 in good health. Some clones in this sample may be carry-over from other donors' samples. The CDR3 runs from the conserved cysteine through the conserved F or W. Fields, in order: J gene, V gene, CDR3 protein.

J gene: TRBJ2-7
V gene: TRBV25-1
CDR3 protein: CASTEQGTYEQYF

J gene: TRBJ2-2
V gene: TRBV5-4
CDR3 protein: CASSSKGGLAVNTGELFF

J gene: TRBJ2-2
V gene: TRBV18
CDR3 protein: CASSSTSGSFGELFF

J gene: TRBJ1-2
V gene: TRBV18
CDR3 protein: CASSTPGGRGQVGYTF

J gene: TRBJ2-1
V gene: TRBV5-1
CDR3 protein: CASSAFRDGWSNEQFF

J gene: TRBJ1-1
V gene: TRBV6-4
CDR3 protein: CASSVSGENTEAFF

J gene: TRBJ1-1
V gene: TRBV15
CDR3 protein: CATRGLRGGNTEAFF

J gene: TRBJ2-5
V gene: TRBV5-4
CDR3 protein: CASSLGLGQGEETQYF

J gene: TRBJ2-3
V gene: TRBV6-1
CDR3 protein: CASSPGWRDTDTQYF

J gene: TRBJ2-3
V gene: TRBV11-2
CDR3 protein: CASSLTGGRTDTQYF

J gene: TRBJ2-7
V gene: TRBV15
CDR3 protein: CATSILAGSSYEQYF